Shown below are 14 T cell receptor beta chains from a single sample sequenced in a study of CD8+ T cells in alopecia areata. cDNA prepared by RNA extraction and subsequent reverse transcription served as the template for sequencing. Produced via immunoSEQ multiplex PCR; TCRdb's table is partial and in-frame only. The sample lists roughly 120,000 clones; about 59% were seen once. Described treatment: oral pan-JAK inhibitor, 5-10 mg twice daily. The source was CD8+ T cells sorted from blood, collected at week 24, from a patient treated with tofacitinib. Receptors originate from a human donor with alopecia areata.

Only a few counts were recorded for this clone. V gene TRBV6-1 combines with J gene TRBJ2-3, with 7 bases matching TRBD2. This CDR3 region has 14 residues. The junction had 3 bases not matched to a gene; V was cut back by 2 bases and J by 4 bases. Per the germline V gene, CDR1 is MNHNS and CDR2 is SASEGT. CDR3 in DNA: TGTGCCAGCAGTGAACGGGGGGAGGCAGATACGCAGTATTTT. It specifies CASSERGEADTQYF.

This clone came up once. This chain links TRBV11-2 with TRBJ2-7, with D perhaps matching TRBD1 (5 bases). V lost 1 base and J lost 0, with 7 bases in between. The CDR3 is made up of 14 amino acids. Germline V lookup: CDR1 SGHAT, CDR2 FQNNGV. The chain's CDR3 is CASSLVQGSYEQYF. The CDR3 bases are TGTGCCAGCAGCTTAGTTCAGGGCTCCTACGAGCAGTACTTC. Filled out from reference TRBV11-2 and TRBJ2-7, the complete variable domain reads EAGVAQSPRYKIIEKRQSVAFWCNPISGHATLYWYQQILGQGPKLLIQFQNNGVVDDSQLPKDRFSAERLKGVDSTLKIQPAKLEDSAVYLCASSLVQGSYEQYFGPGTRLTVT.

The rearrangement links TRBV27 to TRBJ2-7, with 9 positions matching TRBD1. Losses at the gene ends were 6 bases for V and 5 bases for J; bases not matched to a gene: 11. Looked up from germline, CDR1 is MNHEY and CDR2 is SMNVEV (reference sequence). This CDR3 comprises 15 residues. The CDR3 DNA sequence: TGTGCCAGCAGCCACCGGGGGGACAGGGTCGACGAGCAGTACTTC. Protein product: CASSHRGDRVDEQYF.

The V and J genes are TRBV30 and TRBJ2-1; no definite D call. CDR1 GTSNPN and CDR2 SVGIG come from the germline V gene (reference sequence). There are 13 residues in the CDR3. The V end was cut by 2 bases, the J end by 6 bases, with 11 bases between. The CDR3 loop is CAWSKGFGNEQFF. The CDR3 bases are TGTGCCTGGAGTAAGGGTTTTGGCAATGAGCAGTTCTTC. Full variable domain (rest looked up from reference TRBV30 and TRBJ2-1): SQTIHQWPATLVQPVGSPLSLECTVEGTSNPNLYWYRQAAGRGLQLLFYSVGIGQISSEVPQNLSASRPQDRQFILSSKKLLLSDSGFYLCAWSKGFGNEQFFGPGTRLTVL.

A single count supports this clone. This chain connects TRBV9 to TRBJ2-3; no definite D call. V lost 0 bases and J 4 bases, leaving 12 bases between the germline ends. The germline V gene has CDR1 SGDLS and CDR2 YYNGEE. The CDR3 is 15 residues long. The DNA of the CDR3 is TGTGCCAGCAGCGTAGAATCCGGCAACCCAGATACGCAGTATTTT. Its translation: CASSVESGNPDTQYF.

This clone occurred a few times. This chain joins TRBV5-5 and TRBJ1-4; D ambiguous. Looked up from germline, CDR1 is SGHKS and CDR2 is YYEKEE (reference sequence). The CDR3 totals 14 residues. V lost 1 base to trimming and J lost 8 bases, with 12 bases between them. CDR3 protein: CASSLLGIGEKLFF. As DNA, the CDR3 is TGTGCCAGCAGCTTGTTAGGAATCGGAGAAAAACTGTTTTTT.

The chain uses TRBV4-1 and TRBJ1-1; D ambiguous. CDR1 is MGHRA, CDR2 YSYEKL, per germline. The CDR3 consists of 12 residues. V shed 3 bases and J shed 0 bases, with 2 bases lying between them. The CDR3 reads CASSQVNTEAFF. The CDR3 DNA sequence: TGCGCCAGCAGCCAGGTGAACACTGAAGCTTTCTTT.

This clone was observed a few times. J is TRBJ1-2 and V is TRBV30; 9 positions match TRBD1. Germline V gene sequence: CDR1 GTSNPN, CDR2 SVGIG (reference sequence). This CDR3 comprises 13 residues. Trimming removed 4 bases from V and 8 bases from J; junction bases left unmatched: 8. As DNA, the CDR3 is TGTGCCTGGACCGGGACAGGGCTTAGCGGCTACACCTTC. It translates to CAWTGTGLSGYTF.

This chain joins TRBV4-2 and TRBJ2-7; 7 nucleotides match TRBD2. This CDR3 is 17 amino acids long. The V segment lost 2 bases and the J segment 0 bases; nucleotides outside the gene matches: 10. CDR1 and CDR2 from the germline V gene are LGHNA and YNFKEQ. The chain's CDR3 is CASSQTQAGTFSYEQYF. The CDR3 coding sequence is TGTGCCAGCAGCCAAACCCAAGCGGGGACCTTCTCCTACGAGCAGTACTTC.

The chain uses TRBV27 and TRBJ1-4; TRBD1 aligns across 7 bases. V trimming: 9 bases; J trimming: 4 bases; junction bases outside the gene matches: 5. Germline CDR1 MNHEY, CDR2 SMNVEV (reference sequence). This CDR3 contains 13 residues. The CDR3 loop reads CASRGPINEKLFF. CDR3 bases: TGTGCCAGTAGGGGGCCCATTAATGAAAAACTGTTTTTT.

This rearrangement joins TRBV29-1 to TRBJ2-7, with TRBD2 as a possible D gene (6 bases). Germline values: CDR1 SQVTM, CDR2 ANQGSEA. The V end was cut by 2 bases, the J end by 5 bases, with 10 bases between. The CDR3 covers 12 residues. The CDR3 DNA follows: TGCAGCGTTGAACCGTGGGGGGACGAGCAGTACTTC. It translates to CSVEPWGDEQYF.

The chain combines TRBV25-1 with TRBJ2-3; TRBD1 agrees at 10 bases. The CDR3 is made up of 14 amino acids. Germline V lookup: CDR1 MGHDK, CDR2 SYGVNS. The ends lost 6 bases at V and 1 base at J; junction bases unmatched: 1. In nucleotides, the CDR3 is TGTGCCAGCAGCGGACAGGGGGGCACAGATACGCAGTATTTT. This sequence encodes CASSGQGGTDTQYF.

The V call is TRBV7-3, the J call TRBJ2-3, with unresolved D. V was trimmed by 6 bases and J by 0 bases, leaving 7 bases between them. The CDR3 contains 13 residues. The germline V gene has CDR1 SGHTA and CDR2 FQGTGA. In nucleotides, the CDR3 is TGTGCCAGCAGGCCTCCTAGCACAGATACGCAGTATTTT. Its protein is CASRPPSTDTQYF. Drawing the rest from reference TRBV7-3 and TRBJ2-3, the complete variable domain is GAGVSQTPSNKVTEKGKYVELRCDPISGHTALYWYRQSLGQGPEFLIYFQGTGAADDSGLPNDRFFAVRPEGSVSTLKIQRTERGDSAVYLCASRPPSTDTQYFGPGTRLTVL.

This clone was recorded at least ten times. Mismatch with germline at one junction end may stem from a read error. V and J are TRBV7-7 and TRBJ2-2, with TRBD1 identical over 7 bases. CDR1 and CDR2 from the germline V gene are SSHAT and FNYEAQ (reference sequence). CDR3 size: 16 residues. The CDR3 DNA reads as TGTGCTAGCAGCGAGGGGGCAGGCGCCGACACCGGGGAGCTGTTTTTT. Protein sequence: CASSEGAGADTGELFF. Full variable domain (missing parts from reference TRBV7-7 and TRBJ2-2): GAGVSQSPRYKVTKRGQDVTLRCDPISSHATLYWYQQALGQGPEFLTYFNYEAQPDKSGLPSDRFSAERPEGSISTLTIQRTEQRDSAMYRCASSEGAGADTGELFFGEGSRLTVL.